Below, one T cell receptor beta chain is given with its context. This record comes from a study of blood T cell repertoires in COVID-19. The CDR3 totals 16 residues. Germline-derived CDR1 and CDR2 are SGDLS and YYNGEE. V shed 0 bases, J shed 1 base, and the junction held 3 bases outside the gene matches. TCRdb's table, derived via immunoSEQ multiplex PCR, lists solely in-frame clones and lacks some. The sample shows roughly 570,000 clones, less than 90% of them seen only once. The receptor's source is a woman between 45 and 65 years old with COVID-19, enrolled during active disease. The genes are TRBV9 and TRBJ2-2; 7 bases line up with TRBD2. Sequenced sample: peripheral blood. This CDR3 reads CASSVGTRMNTGELFF. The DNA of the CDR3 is TGTGCCAGCAGCGTAGGGACTAGAATGAACACCGGGGAGCTGTTTTTT.